The 22 T cell receptor beta chains below were found in one sample sequenced in a study of T-cell reconstitution after alpha-beta-depleted transplantation in children. Preparation of the TCRbeta library involved a method that used unique molecular identifiers. Using its own MiXCR run on the PCR reads, TCRdb lists one record per CDR3 protein. The sample includes approximately 650,000 distinct CDR3 sequences, less than 15% of them seen just once. The specimen was PBMCs, collected before TCRalphabeta/CD19-depleted stem cell transplant. The receptors stem from a girl aged 2-10 years with congenital amegakaryocytic thrombocytopenia, due to receive a stem cell transplant.

This clonotype was found many times. The V and J genes are TRBV29-1 and TRBJ2-3; 15 bases match TRBD2. Trimming at V came to 3 bases and at J to 4 bases, leaving 2 bases not matched to a gene. Germline V lookup: CDR1 SQVTM, CDR2 ANQGSEA. CDR3 size: 15 residues. The CDR3 nucleotides read TGCAGCGTTGACGGACTAGCGGGAGGGCCAGATACGCAGTATTTT. Its translation is CSVDGLAGGPDTQYF.

This clonotype was recorded a few times. CDR3 sequence (DNA): TGTGCCAGCAGTTTTTACATGGGAAATGAGCAGTTCTTC. Its translation: CASSFYMGNEQFF. This chain joins TRBV28 and TRBJ2-1; D is unresolved. V was shortened by 3 bases and J by 7 bases, with 10 bases between the two germline ends. Per germline, CDR1 MDHEN and CDR2 SYDVKM. The CDR3 is 13 amino acids.

This clonotype came up a few times. The chain joins TRBV28 to TRBJ2-7; TRBD2 matches 10 bases. CDR3 length equals 15 residues. The germline gives CDR1 MDHEN, CDR2 SYDVKM. Trimming at V came to 6 bases and at J to 1 base, leaving 6 bases not matched to a gene. DNA of the CDR3: TGTGCCAGCAGCCCGAGCGGGAGGGCATCCTACGAGCAGTACTTC. Its translation is CASSPSGRASYEQYF.

This clonotype was seen only a few times. This chain's CDR3 is CASSRMREPQYEQYF. The CDR3 DNA reads TGTGCCAGCAGCCGGATGCGGGAGCCTCAATACGAGCAGTACTTC. The J gene is TRBJ2-7, the V gene TRBV3-1; 7 bases match TRBD2. The CDR3 spans 15 residues. The germline gives CDR1 LGHDT, CDR2 YNNKEL (reference sequence). V shed 4 bases, J shed 4 bases, and the junction held 10 bases outside the gene matches.

The V call is TRBV12-3 or TRBV12-4, the J call TRBJ2-7, with 8 bases that match TRBD2. There are 16 residues in the CDR3. J gave up 2 bases and V 10 bases, and 16 bases lay outside the gene matches. CDR3: CAINSLTSEGTYEQYF. In DNA, the CDR3 is TGTGCCATCAATTCCTTGACTAGCGAAGGTACCTACGAGCAGTACTTC.

A few counts support this clonotype. The chain has TRBV5-5 and TRBJ2-5, with D possibly called TRBD1 or TRBD2 (6 bases each). This CDR3 has 16 residues. Germline values: CDR1 SGHKS, CDR2 YYEKEE (reference sequence). Trimming took 1 base from V and 3 from J, leaving 16 bases between them. CDR3 in amino acids: CASSLQGSGEEETQYF. The CDR3 DNA is TGTGCCAGCAGCTTGCAAGGATCAGGGGAGGAAGAGACCCAGTACTTC.

There are many counts of this clonotype. The chain employs TRBV4-2 and TRBJ1-1; D gene unclear. From germline, CDR1 is LGHNA and CDR2 YNFKEQ. This CDR3 has 15 amino acids. V lost 5 bases and J 3 bases, leaving 16 bases between the germline ends. CDR3 in amino acids: CASSTDKGVDTEAFF. Written as DNA, the CDR3 is TGTGCCAGCAGCACTGACAAGGGTGTGGACACTGAAGCTTTCTTT.

This clonotype was found a few times. The CDR3 bases are TGCAGCGTCCTCCTCCGGGACAGGAGTTACGAGCAGTACTTC. Its protein product is CSVLLRDRSYEQYF. The chain couples TRBV29-1 to TRBJ2-7; 8 bases line up with TRBD1. J lost 4 bases, V lost 6 bases, and 11 bases had no gene match. Looked up from germline, CDR1 is SQVTM and CDR2 is ANQGSEA. The CDR3 is 14 residues long.

This clonotype was found many times. The V call is TRBV11-2, the J call TRBJ2-7; D unresolved. The CDR3 consists of 14 residues. Trimming left V 5 bases short and J 3 bases short, with 14 bases between. CDR1 is SGHAT, CDR2 FQNNGV, per germline. CDR3 nucleotides: TGTGCCAGCAGCAGAGAACAGAACCTCTACGAGCAGTACTTC. Protein product: CASSREQNLYEQYF.

This CDR3 reads CASSPELLAGGAGTQYF. CDR3 DNA sequence: TGTGCCAGCAGCCCCGAGTTACTAGCGGGCGGTGCTGGTACGCAGTATTTT. V usage is TRBV7-2 and J usage is TRBJ2-3, with 9 bases that match TRBD2. Trimming cost V 5 bases and J 8 bases; bases outside gene matches: 17. This CDR3 spans 17 amino acids. Germline CDR1 and CDR2: SGHTA and FQGNSA.

This clonotype has more than one count but fewer than ten. The CDR3: CASSSSPGLASYEQYF. As DNA, the CDR3 is TGTGCCAGCAGTTCCAGCCCGGGACTAGCTTCCTACGAGCAGTACTTC. This chain connects TRBV27 to TRBJ2-7, with 9 bases lining up with TRBD2. V was clipped by 4 bases and J by 1 base; unmatched bases: 8. CDR1 and CDR2 (germline): MNHEY, SMNVEV (reference sequence). The CDR3 runs to 16 residues.

This clonotype was seen many times. The chain combines TRBV7-2 with TRBJ2-3; no firm D call. V was shortened by 5 bases and J by 2 bases, with 17 bases between the two germline ends. Germline assignment: CDR1 SGHTA and CDR2 FQGNSA. This CDR3 region has 16 residues. The CDR3 sequence is CASSPKRRVYTDTQYF. DNA of the CDR3: TGTGCCAGCAGCCCCAAGAGACGGGTATACACAGATACGCAGTATTTT.

The genes are TRBV29-1 and TRBJ2-1, with a tentative D call TRBD2 (6 bases). V shed 2 bases and J shed 5 bases, with 10 bases lying between them. CDR1 and CDR2 (germline): SQVTM, ANQGSEA. This CDR3 contains 13 residues. Written as DNA, the CDR3 is TGCAGCGTTGAACTAGCGAGGGACAATGAGCAGTTCTTC. This gives the protein CSVELARDNEQFF.

This clonotype was seen ten or more times. At one boundary the junction diverges from the germline segment, which might be a read error. The chain recombines TRBV5-5 with TRBJ2-1; tentatively, D is TRBD1 (5 bases). Germline CDR1 and CDR2: SGHKS and YYEKEE (reference sequence). This CDR3 spans 16 amino acids. CDR3 in amino acids: CASSPKLGPSSNEQFF. CDR3 nucleotide sequence: TGTGCCAGCAGCCCTAAACTGGGGCCCTCCTCCAATGAGCAGTTCTTC.

The genes are TRBV5-7 and TRBJ2-7, with 8 positions matching TRBD2. TRBV5-7 is known as an ORF, though its function is uncertain. J lost 0 bases, V lost 7 bases, and 12 bases had no gene match. The CDR3 contains 16 residues. The CDR3 DNA reads as TGTGCCAGCGGCCCGGGGCCAAGCGGGAGCTCCTACGAGCAGTACTTC. This codes for CASGPGPSGSSYEQYF.

There are many counts of this clonotype. The rearrangement joins TRBV5-1 to TRBJ2-2; TRBD2 is a possible D gene (5 bases). V lost 4 bases, J lost 6 bases, and 7 bases lay in between. The CDR3 spans 12 residues. Germline V gene lookup returns CDR1 SGHRS and CDR2 YFSETQ. The CDR3 nucleotides read TGCGCCAGCAGCGGGAGTGCCGGGGAGCTGTTTTTT. Its translation: CASSGSAGELFF.

As regards this clonotype: Compared with germline, one end of the junction differs, possibly owing to a read error. V and J are TRBV7-9 and TRBJ2-7, with D possibly being TRBD1 (5 bases). The CDR3 is made up of 14 amino acids. Germline lookup yields CDR1 SEHNR and CDR2 FQNEAQ (reference sequence). The CDR3 bases are TGTGCCAGCATGGGGCGTTACTTATCCTACGAGCACTACTTC. Its translation: CASMGRYLSYEHYF.

This clonotype was counted at least ten times. V and J are TRBV12-3 or TRBV12-4 and TRBJ2-7, with a tentative D call TRBD2 (6 bases). This CDR3 is built from 14 residues. V lost 4 bases to trimming and J lost 2 bases, with 12 bases between them. The CDR3 DNA follows: TGTGCCAGCAGTTACAGCCGGGGGACCTACGAGCAGTACTTC. Its protein is CASSYSRGTYEQYF.

In this sample, this clonotype turned up many times. This rearrangement joins TRBV4-1 to TRBJ1-2, with a weak D call TRBD1 (5 bases). Trimming stripped 3 bases from V and 0 bases from J, with 14 bases between. The CDR3 sequence is 16 residues long. Germline CDR1 reads MGHRA; CDR2 reads YSYEKL. The CDR3 reads CASSQGRAAANYGYTF. The CDR3 DNA reads TGCGCCAGCAGCCAGGGGCGGGCTGCAGCTAACTATGGCTACACCTTC.

This clonotype has more than one count but fewer than ten. The V call is TRBV20-1, the J call TRBJ2-1; tentatively, D is TRBD1 (5 bases). The CDR3 extends over 17 amino acids. The germline CDR1 and CDR2 sequences are DFQATT and SNEGSKA (reference sequence). Trimming shortened V by 5 bases and J by 0 bases, and 20 bases separated the two germline ends. The CDR3 loop is CSAQGDLQATSYNEQFF. Here the CDR3 DNA reads TGCAGTGCTCAAGGAGATCTACAGGCGACCTCCTACAATGAGCAGTTCTTC.

The J gene is TRBJ2-5, the V gene TRBV20-1; D is possibly TRBD2 (6 bases). V dropped 3 bases and J dropped 1 base, with 9 bases sitting between them. The CDR3 extends over 13 amino acids. From germline, CDR1 is DFQATT and CDR2 SNEGSKA (reference sequence). CDR3 loop: CSASAGSQETQYF. The CDR3 DNA reads TGCAGTGCTAGCGCCGGGAGCCAAGAGACCCAGTACTTC.

The genes are TRBV4-1 and TRBJ2-7; no clear D. The CDR3 consists of 12 residues. CDR1 MGHRA and CDR2 YSYEKL come from the germline V gene. V shed 4 bases and J shed 3 bases, with 7 bases lying between them. In DNA form, the CDR3 reads TGCGCCAGCAGCCCTAGGCACTACGAGCAGTACTTC. Protein product: CASSPRHYEQYF.